Shown below are 22 T cell receptor beta chains from a single sample sequenced in a study of T cells in Graves' hyperthyroidism and ophthalmopathy. The CDR3 regions of TCR beta were amplified from RNA transcripts. In the first-round RT-PCR of the TCR CDR3, the HTBI primer set was used. TCRdb reprocessed the multiplex PCR reads with MiXCR, giving one entry per CDR3 protein. Of 550,000 to 700,000 distinct CDR3 sequences in the sample, roughly 46% are singletons; the top ten hold roughly 19%. Sequenced sample: peripheral blood or thyroid tissue (not recorded which). Source of these receptors: an adult woman with Graves' disease, either hyperthyroidism or ophthalmopathy (not recorded which).

V is TRBV7-9 and J is TRBJ2-7; no clear D gene. Germline CDR1 and CDR2: SEHNR and FQNEAQ (reference sequence). The CDR3 covers 11 residues. The V and J ends lost 5 bases and 6 bases respectively, with 8 bases between them. CDR3 protein: CASSEGLEQYF. CDR3 sequence (DNA): TGTGCCAGCAGCGAAGGGCTCGAGCAGTACTTC.

This clonotype was detected only once. One end of the junction varies from germline; a read error may be responsible. The chain uses TRBV10-3 and TRBJ1-1; D gene unclear. The CDR3 extends over 13 amino acids. Germline CDR1 ENHRY, CDR2 SYGVKD. Here the CDR3 DNA reads TGTGCCAGCAGTTACCTGGGGAAAGTCGGAGCTTTCTTT. Amino acids: CASSYLGKVGAFF.

V and J are TRBV29-1 and TRBJ1-4; D possibly corresponds to TRBD1 (5 bases). This CDR3 is 13 amino acids long. Germline loops: CDR1 SQVTM, CDR2 ANQGSEA. Trimming removed 8 bases from V and 6 bases from J, with 16 bases in between. CDR3 amino acids: CSLRGPSDEKLFF. The CDR3 coding sequence is TGCAGCTTACGGGGCCCCTCTGATGAAAAACTGTTTTTT.

As regards this clonotype: In this CDR3 the conserved last residue, phenylalanine or tryptophan, is missing, so a read error is likely. The chain has TRBV5-4 and TRBJ1-2; D is unresolved. This CDR3 contains 14 residues. The germline V gene has CDR1 SGHNT and CDR2 YYREEE (reference sequence). Trimming took off 0 bases at V and 4 bases at J, with 10 bases between the two ends. The CDR3 is CASSLVGSSYGYTC. The CDR3 DNA follows: TGTGCCAGCAGCTTGGTGGGCAGCTCCTATGGCTACACCTGC.

This clonotype was observed a few times. The chain couples TRBV11-3 to TRBJ1-1; no firm D call. V lost 2 bases, J lost 5 bases, and 9 bases lay in between. The CDR3 runs 13 residues. Looked up from germline, CDR1 is SGHNT and CDR2 is YENEEA. This CDR3 reads CASSLIVRTEAFF. Here the CDR3 DNA reads TGTGCCAGCAGCTTAATCGTAAGGACTGAAGCTTTCTTT.

The J gene is TRBJ1-4, the V gene TRBV9; D is unresolved. The CDR3 has 14 amino acids. CDR1 and CDR2 (germline): SGDLS, YYNGEE. Between the trimmed V and J ends, which lost 0 bases and 3 bases, there was a span of 6 bases. CDR3 residues: CASSVEGANEKLFF. The CDR3 DNA reads TGTGCCAGCAGCGTAGAGGGAGCTAATGAAAAACTGTTTTTT.

The chain combines TRBV15 with TRBJ2-5; maybe TRBD2 (6 bases). This CDR3 region has 17 residues. V lost 4 bases and J lost 5, with 23 bases in between. CDR1 LNHNV and CDR2 YYDKDF come from the germline V gene (reference sequence). CDR3 loop: CATSNPTSFSGVETQYF. In DNA form, the CDR3 reads TGTGCCACCAGCAACCCCACTAGCTTCTCGGGGGTGGAGACCCAGTACTTC. Supplemented by reference TRBV15 and TRBJ2-5, the full variable domain reads DAMVIQNPRYQVTQFGKPVTLSCSQTLNHNVMYWYQQKSSQAPKLLFHYYDKDFNNEADTPDNFQSRRPNTSFCFLDIRSPGLGDTAMYLCATSNPTSFSGVETQYFGPGTRLLVL.

This clonotype was counted between two and nine times. The chain recombines TRBV6-5 with TRBJ1-4; 9 positions match TRBD1. The V gene end was trimmed by 5 bases and the J gene end by 0 bases; junction bases not matched to a gene: 7. The germline V gene encodes CDR1 MNHEY and CDR2 SVGAGI. The CDR3 loop spans 17 amino acids. As DNA, the CDR3 is TGTGCCAGCAGTCCCGGGACAGGGACTGCAACTAATGAAAAACTGTTTTTT. This translates into CASSPGTGTATNEKLFF.

This clonotype was found a few times. This chain connects TRBV29-1 to TRBJ1-4; D is perhaps TRBD1 (6 bases). Trimming cost V 4 bases and J 7 bases, with 13 bases left between them. CDR1 and CDR2 from the germline V gene are SQVTM and ANQGSEA. The CDR3 extends over 13 amino acids. CDR3 in amino acids: CSVVGAEGEKLFF. The CDR3 coding sequence is TGCAGCGTTGTGGGGGCGGAGGGTGAAAAACTGTTTTTT.

Many counts were recorded for this clonotype. The CDR3 sequence: CASSQTGQLNYGYTF. The CDR3 DNA is TGTGCCAGCAGCCAGACCGGACAACTTAACTATGGCTACACCTTC. The V call is TRBV14, the J call TRBJ1-2; perhaps TRBD1 as D (5 bases). The V gene lost 3 bases and the J gene lost 1 base, with 12 bases spanning the gap. The CDR3 totals 15 residues. Germline V gene data show CDR1 as SGHDN and CDR2 as FVKESK.

The genes are TRBV5-3 and TRBJ1-3; D is undetermined. TRBV5-3 is assigned to the ORF class and has an uncertain function. V was shortened by 8 bases and J by 8 bases, with 11 bases between the two germline ends. The CDR3 contains 11 residues. The CDR3 nucleotides read TGTGCCAGCACCCGTTTCGACACCATATATTTT. The encoded protein is CASTRFDTIYF.

This chain uses TRBV27 with TRBJ1-5; D gene unclear. The CDR3 extends over 13 amino acids. Trimming stripped 0 bases from V and 4 bases from J, with 4 bases between. Germline-derived CDR1 and CDR2 are MNHEY and SMNVEV (reference sequence). The CDR3 reads CASSLSLNQPQHF. CDR3 coding DNA: TGTGCCAGCAGTTTATCTTTGAATCAGCCCCAGCATTTT.

The rearrangement links TRBV7-9 to TRBJ2-1; D call uncertain. Germline V gives CDR1 SEHNR, CDR2 FQNEAQ (reference sequence). Trimming cost V 5 bases and J 6 bases, with 14 bases left between them. There are 14 residues in the CDR3. CDR3 residues: CASSIRALTNEQFF. CDR3 in DNA: TGTGCCAGCAGCATCCGGGCCCTTACCAATGAGCAGTTCTTC.

The chain links TRBV10-1 to TRBJ1-2; D possibly corresponds to TRBD1 (5 bases). The CDR3 contains 13 residues. Germline loops: CDR1 WNHNN, CDR2 SYGVQD (reference sequence). V dropped 5 bases and J dropped 8 bases, with 15 bases sitting between them. The CDR3 sequence: CASSSGRVGGYTF. CDR3 DNA: TGCGCCAGCAGTTCGGGCAGGGTGGGGGGCTACACCTTC.

The V gene is TRBV28, the J gene TRBJ2-5; D perhaps matches TRBD1 (5 bases). Trimming took off 6 bases at V and 5 bases at J, with 13 bases between the two ends. The CDR3 runs to 13 residues. Germline V gives CDR1 MDHEN, CDR2 SYDVKM. The CDR3 protein is CASRPGWAETQYF. CDR3 nucleotides: TGTGCCAGCAGGCCAGGGTGGGCTGAGACCCAGTACTTC.

This clonotype was seen repeatedly, ten times or more. V and J are TRBV5-1 and TRBJ2-5; 7 bases line up with TRBD2. J gave up 4 bases and V 4 bases, and 10 bases lay outside the gene matches. This CDR3 has 15 amino acids. The germline gives CDR1 SGHRS, CDR2 YFSETQ. The CDR3 reads CASSLGTTGSETQYF. As DNA, the CDR3 is TGCGCCAGCAGCCTCGGGACTACCGGTTCAGAGACCCAGTACTTC.

This clonotype showed up many times. CDR3 amino acids: CASSWTIPYEQYF. CDR3 DNA: TGTGCCAGCAGTTGGACTATTCCCTACGAGCAGTACTTC. This sequence joins TRBV28 and TRBJ2-7, with a weak D call TRBD2 (6 bases). The germline CDR1 and CDR2 sequences are MDHEN and SYDVKM. This CDR3 is 13 amino acids long. Trimming shortened V by 4 bases and J by 2 bases, and 9 bases separated the two germline ends. The entire variable domain, with the rest obtained from reference TRBV28 and TRBJ2-7, is as follows: DVKVTQSSRYLVKRTGEKVFLECVQDMDHENMFWYRQDPGLGLRLIYFSYDVKMKEKGDIPEGYSVSREKKERFSLILESASTNQTSMYLCASSWTIPYEQYFGPGTRLTVT.

This chain uses TRBV12-3 or TRBV12-4 with TRBJ1-2; tentatively, D is TRBD1 (6 bases). The ends were cut back, 4 bases at V and 13 bases at J, with 19 bases in the middle. The length of the CDR3 is 13 residues. This chain's CDR3 is CASSWPGQPLRTF. CDR3 nucleotide sequence: TGTGCCAGCAGTTGGCCGGGACAACCTCTACGCACCTTC.

This clonotype was found many times. The genes are TRBV3-1 and TRBJ1-1; weak D call: TRBD1 (5 bases). The CDR3 has 14 residues. V was clipped by 6 bases and J by 6 bases, with 17 bases between them. CDR1 is LGHDT, CDR2 YNNKEL, per germline (reference sequence). CDR3 protein: CASSPAGVGAEAFF. The CDR3 region has the DNA TGTGCCAGCAGTCCGGCGGGGGTGGGAGCTGAAGCTTTCTTT.

This clonotype was picked up a small number of times. This chain joins TRBV29-1 and TRBJ1-2, with 10 bases that match TRBD1. Looked up from germline, CDR1 is SQVTM and CDR2 is ANQGSEA. The CDR3 loop spans 15 amino acids. The V segment lost 3 bases and the J segment 4 bases; nucleotides outside the gene matches: 8. The CDR3 is CSVEGLGQGSYGYTF. Here the CDR3 DNA reads TGCAGCGTTGAGGGGTTGGGACAGGGGAGCTATGGCTACACCTTC.

The chain combines TRBV20-1 with TRBJ2-7, with D maybe TRBD1 (6 bases). The CDR3 sequence is 14 residues long. Germline V CDR1 and CDR2: DFQATT, SNEGSKA (reference sequence). With 6 bases removed from V and 1 base from J, the gap between germline ends came to 16 bases. The CDR3 nucleotides read TGCAGTGCCAGGGTTCCCACAGGGTCCTACGAGCAGTACTTC. Translated, it gives CSARVPTGSYEQYF.

The chain has TRBV7-2 and TRBJ1-5; D call uncertain. The V end was cut by 7 bases, the J end by 8 bases, with 12 bases between. The CDR3 is 12 residues long. Germline assignment: CDR1 SGHTA and CDR2 FQGNSA. The CDR3 nucleotides are TGTGCCAGCACCGCTGGTCGGAAGCCCCAGCATTTT. It codes for CASTAGRKPQHF.